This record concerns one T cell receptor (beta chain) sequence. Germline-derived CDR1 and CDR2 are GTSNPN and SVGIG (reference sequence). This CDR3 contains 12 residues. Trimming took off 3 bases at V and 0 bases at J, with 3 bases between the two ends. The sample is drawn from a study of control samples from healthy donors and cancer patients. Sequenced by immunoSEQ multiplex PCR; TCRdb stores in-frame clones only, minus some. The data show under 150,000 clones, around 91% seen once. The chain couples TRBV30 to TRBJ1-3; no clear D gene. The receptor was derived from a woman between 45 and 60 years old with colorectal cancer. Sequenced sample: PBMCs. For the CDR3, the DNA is TGTGCCTGGAGGCGCTCTGGAAACACCATATATTTT. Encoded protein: CAWRRSGNTIYF.